This entry is about one T cell receptor beta chain. Data came from immunoSEQ multiplex PCR; TCRdb stores just in-frame clones and leaves some out. Of 90,000 to 150,000 clones in the sample, just over 85% are singletons; the top ten hold approximately 7.6%. This sample was included in a study of T cell responses to AZD1222 COVID-19 vaccine. The V gene's germline CDR1 is MGHRA and CDR2 YSYEKL. The CDR3 is 15 residues long. J lost 2 bases, V lost 4 bases, and 3 bases had no gene match. This sequence originates from an adult in good health. The material was peripheral blood, obtained on day 0 of AZD1222 vaccination. The chain couples TRBV4-1 to TRBJ2-3, with 10 bases lining up with TRBD1. The CDR3 DNA reads as TGCGCCAGCAGCCGCGGACAGGGGGACACAGATACGCAGTATTTT. Protein: CASSRGQGDTDTQYF.